A selection of T cell receptor beta chains follows, all from one sample in a study of blood T cell repertoires in COVID-19. TCRdb's table, derived via immunoSEQ multiplex PCR, lists solely in-frame clones and lacks some. The repertoire consists of roughly 200,000 clones, with around 85% occurring once and the leading ten covering around a sixth. Sequenced input: PBMCs or T cells enriched from blood (not recorded which). The source is a man aged 40-55 years who had recovered from COVID-19. CDR3s include the opening cysteine and the closing phenylalanine or tryptophan. Each record gives: CDR3 protein, J gene, V gene.

CASSYLRWDYGYTF TRBJ1-2 TRBV6-2/TRBV6-3
CATSREAGANYGYTF TRBJ1-2 TRBV15
CASSSYRDSSYGYTF TRBJ1-2 TRBV5-1
CASSRSESFYGYTF TRBJ1-2 TRBV19
CASSVQGLAGNEQFF TRBJ2-1 TRBV7-3
CASSPRESTDTQYF TRBJ2-3 TRBV18
CASGGQGYTEAFF TRBJ1-1 TRBV28
CASRQTGGNQPQHF TRBJ1-5 TRBV6-5
CASSKGEDRGHSTIYF TRBJ1-3 TRBV21-1
CASSLQGDSNQPQHF TRBJ1-5 TRBV7-2
CASSLELNYGYTF TRBJ1-2 TRBV5-4
CASSRQGGRDGYTF TRBJ1-2 TRBV27
CATSRSRQGGGNSPLHF TRBJ1-6 TRBV15
CASRGSQETQYF TRBJ2-5 TRBV2
CASSLRQTNTEAFF TRBJ1-1 TRBV5-6
CSVPTGTGVNEQFF TRBJ2-1 TRBV29-1
CASRGTGDSNQPQHF TRBJ1-5 TRBV25-1
CASSQDRWDSPLHF TRBJ1-6 TRBV5-1
CASGYRPLPWGGSTYEQYF TRBJ2-7 TRBV2
CASSSRTEANYGYTF TRBJ1-2 TRBV27
CASSLGQGPYNEQFF TRBJ2-1 TRBV11-3
CASSDSIRDEQFF TRBJ2-1 TRBV6-4
CASSQGAVDEKLFF TRBJ1-4 TRBV4-3
CASSDHRGPVTQYF TRBJ2-5 TRBV25-1
CASSLRGNTEAFF TRBJ1-1 TRBV5-1
CASSPGTGGYGYTF TRBJ1-2 TRBV9
CATSRDKGGARPQHF TRBJ1-5 TRBV15